These 21 T cell receptor beta chains share one sample of origin, sequenced in a study of OX40 agonist ivuxolimab in advanced cancers. TCRdb's table, derived via immunoSEQ multiplex PCR, lists solely in-frame clones and lacks some. The repertoire has roughly 81,000 clones, 85% to 95% of them found once; the top ten carry about 11%. This sample comprised CD4+ or CD8+ T cells sorted from blood, obtained in a trial of the OX40 agonist ivuxolimab. Receptors originate from an adult with an advanced solid tumor such as melanoma, head and neck, liver or kidney cancer.

This clone occurred a few times. The V call is TRBV7-9, the J call TRBJ2-2; a possible D gene is TRBD2 (5 bases). There are 13 residues in the CDR3. Germline CDR1 is SEHNR and CDR2 is FQNEAQ (reference sequence). V lost 8 bases and J 6 bases, leaving 13 bases between the germline ends. The chain's CDR3 is CASLLEGSGELFF. For the CDR3, the DNA is TGTGCCAGCCTACTCGAGGGTTCCGGGGAGCTGTTTTTT.

The rearrangement joins TRBV4-1 to TRBJ2-1; unclear D gene. Germline V CDR1 and CDR2: MGHRA, YSYEKL. CDR3 length: 13 amino acids. V was pared by 4 bases and J by 9 bases, with 13 bases between. CDR3 DNA: TGCGCCAGCAGCCCTGGATCCGACGGTGAGCAGTTCTTC. Translating gives CASSPGSDGEQFF.

CDR3 sequence reads: CASSLESGLSYEQYF. For the CDR3, the DNA is TGCGCCAGCAGCTTGGAATCGGGGCTCTCCTACGAGCAGTACTTC. This sequence joins TRBV5-1 and TRBJ2-7; possibly TRBD1 or TRBD2 for D (5 bases each). Germline values: CDR1 SGHRS, CDR2 YFSETQ. This CDR3 spans 15 amino acids. With 0 bases removed from V and 0 bases from J, the gap between germline ends came to 10 bases.

The chain uses TRBV28 and TRBJ2-5; 12 bases are shared with TRBD2. Germline V gene sequence: CDR1 MDHEN, CDR2 SYDVKM. V lost 5 bases, J lost 3 bases, and 7 bases stayed unmatched. The length of the CDR3 is 16 residues. The CDR3 nucleotides read TGTGCCAGCAGTCGCCTACTAGCGGGAGGTGAAGAGACCCAGTACTTC. This translates into CASSRLLAGGEETQYF.

The chain recombines TRBV11-2 with TRBJ2-6, with TRBD2 as a possible D gene (5 bases). This CDR3 has 15 amino acids. V was cut by 4 bases and J by 2 bases, with 9 bases left in between. The germline V gene encodes CDR1 SGHAT and CDR2 FQNNGV. CDR3 residues: CASSWTGTGANVLTF. Here the CDR3 DNA reads TGTGCCAGCAGCTGGACGGGGACTGGGGCCAACGTCCTGACTTTC.

The chain combines TRBV6-5 with TRBJ2-1; 9 bases are shared with TRBD1. This CDR3 region has 16 residues. Germline loops: CDR1 MNHEY, CDR2 SVGAGI. V shed 3 bases, J shed 9 bases, and the junction held 12 bases outside the gene matches. The CDR3 coding sequence is TGTGCCAGCAGTTATTCTGCCGGGACAGGGTTGGTTGAGCAGTTCTTC. Translated, it gives CASSYSAGTGLVEQFF.

Only one count was recorded for this clone. V usage is TRBV28 and J usage is TRBJ1-2, with D perhaps TRBD1 (5 bases). Germline-derived CDR1 and CDR2 are MDHEN and SYDVKM. V lost 3 bases and J 3 bases, leaving 8 bases between the germline ends. There are 13 residues in the CDR3. CDR3 protein: CASSFSTDYGYTF. DNA for the CDR3: TGTGCCAGCAGTTTCTCGACAGACTATGGCTACACCTTC.

The rearrangement uses TRBV7-6 and TRBJ2-1; D possibly corresponds to TRBD1 (6 bases). Per the germline V gene, CDR1 is SGHVS and CDR2 is FNYEAQ. The CDR3 consists of 16 residues. The V gene lost 1 base and the J gene lost 4 bases, with 14 bases spanning the gap. CDR3 DNA: TGTGCCAGCAGCTTAGGGGGCAGGGGTATATACAATGAGCAGTTCTTC. As protein: CASSLGGRGIYNEQFF.

This sequence joins TRBV12-5 and TRBJ2-6; 9 bases align to TRBD1. The germline gives CDR1 LGHNT, CDR2 FRNRAP. After removal of 1 base from V and 2 bases from J, the junction contained 6 bases not matched to a gene. This CDR3 has 18 residues. CDR3 sequence: CASGLGDRVEAGANVLTF. The CDR3 DNA follows: TGTGCTAGTGGTTTGGGGGACAGGGTGGAGGCTGGGGCCAACGTCCTGACTTTC.

This chain links TRBV27 with TRBJ1-2; TRBD1 aligns across 9 bases. J was trimmed by 2 bases and V by 2 bases; bases with no gene match: 3. Germline V gives CDR1 MNHEY, CDR2 SMNVEV (reference sequence). This CDR3 is built from 15 residues. CDR3 nucleotides: TGTGCCAGCAGTTTAATGGGACAGGGAAACTATGGCTACACCTTC. Amino acids: CASSLMGQGNYGYTF.

The chain joins TRBV11-1 to TRBJ2-7; D perhaps matches TRBD1 (6 bases). The V gene lost 4 bases and the J gene lost 6 bases, with 10 bases spanning the gap. CDR1 and CDR2 (germline): SGHAT, FQDESV (reference sequence). The CDR3 consists of 12 residues. CDR3 region: CASSWGRAEQYF. DNA of the CDR3: TGTGCCAGCAGCTGGGGGCGGGCCGAGCAGTACTTC.

This chain links TRBV25-1 with TRBJ2-7; D is uncertain. Trimming removed 3 bases at V and 4 bases at J, with 4 bases between. CDR3 length: 11 residues. Per germline, CDR1 MGHDK and CDR2 SYGVNS. CDR3 bases: TGTGCCAGCAGTGACCAATACGAGCAGTACTTC. Translating gives CASSDQYEQYF.

The chain joins TRBV15 to TRBJ1-1; D possibly corresponds to TRBD1 (5 bases). Germline values: CDR1 LNHNV, CDR2 YYDKDF (reference sequence). The CDR3 extends over 15 amino acids. V was clipped by 0 bases and J by 7 bases, with 15 bases between them. The CDR3 spells CATSRDGAGGDEAFF. CDR3 DNA: TGTGCCACCAGCAGAGACGGGGCGGGAGGTGATGAAGCTTTCTTT.

The rearrangement uses TRBV9 and TRBJ2-7; D gene uncertain. Per germline, CDR1 SGDLS and CDR2 YYNGEE. V was clipped by 2 bases and J by 3 bases, with 12 bases between them. This CDR3 is built from 14 residues. CDR3 sequence: CASSVGGTYYEQYF. CDR3 coding DNA: TGTGCCAGCAGCGTGGGCGGTACCTACTACGAGCAGTACTTC.

The gene calls are TRBV7-3 and TRBJ2-1; 14 positions match TRBD2. The length of the CDR3 is 16 residues. Unmatched junction bases numbered 1, after V lost 1 base and J lost 5 bases. The germline gives CDR1 SGHTA, CDR2 FQGTGA. CDR3: CASSLKTSGRDNEQFF. CDR3 coding DNA: TGTGCCAGCAGCTTAAAGACTAGCGGGAGGGACAATGAGCAGTTCTTC.

The gene calls are TRBV13 and TRBJ2-7; possibly TRBD2 for D (5 bases). Trimming took 3 bases from V and 7 from J, leaving 19 bases between them. Germline CDR1 PRHDT, CDR2 FYEKMQ (reference sequence). CDR3 length equals 15 residues. CDR3 residues: CASSFSGYGLKEQYF. The CDR3 nucleotides are TGTGCCAGCAGCTTCAGCGGATACGGCCTAAAGGAGCAGTACTTC.

The rearrangement uses TRBV6-6 and TRBJ2-2, with D unresolved. The CDR3 length is 12 residues. Per the germline V gene, CDR1 is MNHNY and CDR2 is SVGAGI (reference sequence). Trimming shortened V by 4 bases and J by 4 bases, and 4 bases separated the two germline ends. The DNA of the CDR3 is TGTGCCAGCAGTTTTCGCACCGGGGAGCTGTTTTTT. Translation: CASSFRTGELFF.

This clone has more than one count but fewer than ten. J is TRBJ1-5 and V is TRBV19, with 10 bases identical to TRBD1. V trimming: 6 bases; J trimming: 3 bases; junction bases outside the gene matches: 5. Germline CDR1 and CDR2: LNHDA and SQIVND (reference sequence). CDR3 length equals 15 residues. The DNA of the CDR3 is TGTGCCAGTAGATGGGACAGGGGCACCAATCAGCCCCAGCATTTT. The encoded protein is CASRWDRGTNQPQHF.

The rearrangement uses TRBV28 and TRBJ2-2; D is unclear. V lost 8 bases and J 4 bases, leaving 5 bases between the germline ends. The CDR3 spans 11 residues. Germline CDR1 MDHEN, CDR2 SYDVKM. The CDR3 loop is CASSLTGELFF. In DNA form, the CDR3 reads TGTGCCAGCTCCCTCACCGGGGAGCTGTTTTTT. The entire variable domain, with the rest obtained from reference TRBV28 and TRBJ2-2, is as follows: DVKVTQSSRYLVKRTGEKVFLECVQDMDHENMFWYRQDPGLGLRLIYFSYDVKMKEKGDIPEGYSVSREKKERFSLILESASTNQTSMYLCASSLTGELFFGEGSRLTVL.

The chain carries TRBV15 and TRBJ1-1, with D hard to call. This CDR3 comprises 13 residues. The germline V gene has CDR1 LNHNV and CDR2 YYDKDF (reference sequence). With 5 bases removed from V and 6 bases from J, the gap between germline ends came to 13 bases. CDR3 coding DNA: TGTGCCACCAGCTCGCCGGGTCGGTCTGAAGCTTTCTTT. Its translation: CATSSPGRSEAFF.

This rearrangement joins TRBV27 to TRBJ2-3, with 13 bases fitting TRBD2. The trim removed 4 bases at V and 10 bases at J, leaving 8 bases unmatched. The CDR3 runs 15 residues. Germline lookup yields CDR1 MNHEY and CDR2 SMNVEV (reference sequence). CDR3 sequence: CASSSGTSGKGSQYF. In DNA form, the CDR3 reads TGTGCCAGCAGTTCCGGGACTAGCGGGAAGGGTTCGCAGTATTTT.